Presented here are 2 T cell receptor beta chains from one specimen sequenced in a study of T cells after yellow fever vaccination. MiXCR, applied by TCRdb to the 5' RACE reads, yields one record per CDR3 protein. This table holds about 320,000 distinct CDR3 sequences, around 4.4% found once. Material: PBMCs, obtained 15 days after the yellow fever booster vaccination. These receptors originate from a man between 18 and 29 years old who received the YFV17D yellow fever vaccine.

This clonotype was detected many times. The rearrangement joins TRBV12-3 or TRBV12-4 to TRBJ1-2; 7 bases are a match to TRBD1. This CDR3 is built from 14 residues. J lost 2 bases, V lost 6 bases, and 6 bases had no gene match. As DNA, the CDR3 is TGTGCCAGCAGGTGGGGACAGACCAACTATGGCTACACCTTC. It codes for CASRWGQTNYGYTF.

Here the CDR3 reads CASSLGRGELFF. The CDR3 DNA is TGTGCCAGCAGTTTAGGACGCGGGGAGCTGTTTTTT. This chain uses TRBV12-3 or TRBV12-4 with TRBJ2-2; D uncertain. CDR3 size: 12 residues. V shed 1 base and J shed 7 bases, with 4 bases lying between them.